The clone carrying this TCR beta chain was observed a handful of times. The data originate from a study of T-cell reconstitution after alpha-beta-depleted transplantation in children. This sample's TCRbeta library carried unique molecular identifier barcodes. Each CDR3 protein is one row after TCRdb ran MiXCR on the PCR reads. Of hundreds of thousands of distinct CDR3 sequences listed, over 9.5% were seen once; the top ten hold around 4%. V shed 7 bases and J shed 4 bases, with 8 bases lying between them. This CDR3 comprises 12 residues. This chain links TRBV12-3 or TRBV12-4 with TRBJ2-1; D not resolved. The clonotype originates from a human donor who donated a stem cell graft to a child with acute myeloid leukemia. Source: PBMCs from the stem cell graft donor, taken from the stem cell graft. CDR3 in amino acids: CASNGRYNEQFF. CDR3 DNA sequence: TGTGCCAGCAATGGCCGGTACAATGAGCAGTTCTTC.